Presented here are 26 T cell receptor beta chains from one specimen sequenced in a study of Ad26.COV2.S vaccination and SARS-CoV-2 variants. Repertoires were generated with immunoSEQ multiplex PCR, while TCRdb's copy carries only in-frame clones and drops some. In the table there are roughly 300,000 clones, 75% to 90% of which are singletons. The treatment was: roughly 18 received Ad26.COV2.S at low or high dose, single or two shots; about 5 received placebo; per-sample allocation not given. Sampling was done on day 63 after the first vaccine or placebo injection. Sequenced here: peripheral blood, sampled in a trial of Ad26.COV2.S vaccine versus placebo. All receptors come from a person between 18 and 60 years old who received the Ad26.COV2.S COVID-19 vaccine or a placebo.

In its sample, this clone was seen a few times. The genes are TRBV7-8 and TRBJ1-5; perhaps TRBD1 as D (6 bases). The germline V gene has CDR1 SGHVS and CDR2 FQNEAQ. Trimming pared 0 bases from V and 4 bases from J, leaving 10 bases between. The CDR3 extends over 15 amino acids. The CDR3 is CASSLALDRNQPQHF. CDR3 nucleotides: TGTGCCAGCAGCTTAGCGTTAGACAGGAATCAGCCCCAGCATTTT.

The chain has TRBV10-2 and TRBJ2-3; TRBD2 matches 9 bases. Germline trimming cut 2 bases from V and 6 bases from J; bases unmatched to any gene: 3. The CDR3 is 14 residues long. The germline CDR1 and CDR2 sequences are WSHSY and SAAADI. The CDR3 loop reads CASSESGGSDTQYF. The CDR3 coding sequence is TGCGCCAGCAGTGAGAGCGGGGGGTCTGATACGCAGTATTTT.

The rearrangement joins TRBV4-2 to TRBJ2-2, with D uncertain. CDR1 is LGHNA, CDR2 YNFKEQ, per germline. Deletions cut 4 bases from V and 0 bases from J, with 12 bases between. The CDR3 covers 16 residues. Here the CDR3 reads CASSLTPSANTGELFF. The CDR3 DNA sequence: TGTGCCAGCAGCCTTACCCCGTCCGCGAACACCGGGGAGCTGTTTTTT.

This sequence joins TRBV18 and TRBJ1-5; no clear D. This CDR3 is 16 amino acids long. Germline V CDR1 and CDR2: KGHSH, LQKENI. V was shortened by 2 bases and J by 0 bases, with 11 bases between the two germline ends. The CDR3 DNA sequence: TGTGCCAGCTCACCAGAGAGGGCCTATAGCAATCAGCCCCAGCATTTT. Protein product: CASSPERAYSNQPQHF.

The chain employs TRBV18 and TRBJ1-4, with a weak D call TRBD1 (5 bases). This CDR3 is built from 15 residues. Trimming shortened V by 2 bases and J by 2 bases, and 9 bases separated the two germline ends. Germline V gives CDR1 KGHSH, CDR2 LQKENI. This CDR3 is CASSPNEGTNEKLFF. The CDR3 coding sequence is TGTGCCAGCTCACCAAATGAGGGGACTAATGAAAAACTGTTTTTT.

The J gene is TRBJ2-7, the V gene TRBV28, with 7 bases fitting TRBD1. The germline V gene encodes CDR1 MDHEN and CDR2 SYDVKM. CDR3 length: 12 residues. V gave up 10 bases and J gave up 2 bases; unmatched junction bases: 5. The CDR3, as DNA: TGTGCCACCGCAGGGGGAGCCTACGAGCAGTACTTC. It specifies CATAGGAYEQYF.

The gene calls are TRBV9 and TRBJ2-3; a possible D gene is TRBD1 (6 bases). Trimming pared 2 bases from V and 8 bases from J, leaving 9 bases between. Germline V gives CDR1 SGDLS, CDR2 YYNGEE. The CDR3 has 12 residues. The CDR3 nucleotides are TGTGCCAGCAGCGTGGGGGCCGGTACGCAGTATTTT. This encodes CASSVGAGTQYF. Looking up the rest from reference TRBV9 and TRBJ2-3 gives the full variable domain: DSGVTQTPKHLITATGQRVTLRCSPRSGDLSVYWYQQSLDQGLQFLIQYYNGEERAKGNILERFSAQQFPDLHSELNLSSLELGDSALYFCASSVGAGTQYFGPGTRLTVL.

The V and J genes are TRBV3-1 (or the pseudogene TRBV3-2) and TRBJ1-5, with D uncertain. V lost 1 base, J lost 7 bases, and 5 bases lay in between. CDR1 is LGHDT and CDR2 is YNNKEL in the germline V gene (reference sequence). There are 12 residues in the CDR3. The CDR3 bases are TGTGCCAGCAGCCAAGCAGACCAGCCCCAGCATTTT. Protein product: CASSQADQPQHF.

The gene calls are TRBV6-5 and TRBJ2-7; D call uncertain. Trimming removed 6 bases from V and 2 bases from J, with 11 bases in between. CDR1 MNHEY and CDR2 SVGAGI come from the germline V gene. The CDR3 covers 13 residues. The CDR3 loop reads CASSSDAAYEQYF. CDR3 nucleotide sequence: TGTGCCAGCAGCTCTGACGCCGCCTACGAGCAGTACTTC.

V usage is TRBV9 and J usage is TRBJ1-2; weak D call: TRBD1 (5 bases). Germline V gene data show CDR1 as SGDLS and CDR2 as YYNGEE. Trimming pared 3 bases from V and 8 bases from J, leaving 17 bases between. CDR3 length equals 14 residues. Here the CDR3 DNA reads TGTGCCAGCAGCGCACTGGGCAGGGCAGGAGGCTACACCTTC. Translating it yields CASSALGRAGGYTF.

The rearrangement uses TRBV27 and TRBJ2-7; the D is unclear. This CDR3 has 17 residues. The V gene's germline CDR1 is MNHEY and CDR2 SMNVEV (reference sequence). With 2 bases removed from V and 1 base from J, the gap between germline ends came to 18 bases. The chain's CDR3 is CASSLSAQAPTSYEQYF. The CDR3 nucleotides read TGTGCCAGCAGTTTAAGCGCCCAGGCCCCTACGTCCTACGAGCAGTACTTC.

This chain joins TRBV7-9 and TRBJ2-2; D is possibly TRBD1 or TRBD2 (5 bases each). This CDR3 spans 17 amino acids. Germline CDR1 SEHNR, CDR2 FQNEAQ (reference sequence). V lost 0 bases, J lost 6 bases, and 17 bases lay in between. DNA of the CDR3: TGTGCCAGCAGCTTAGCGACGGGACGGCTAAGCGCCGGGGAGCTGTTTTTT. Protein product: CASSLATGRLSAGELFF.

The chain employs TRBV7-3 and TRBJ1-1; no definite D call. Germline CDR1 is SGHTA and CDR2 is FQGTGA. There are 13 residues in the CDR3. V lost 5 bases and J 2 bases, leaving 9 bases between the germline ends. CDR3 in amino acids: CASSPGKNTEAFF. The CDR3 DNA follows: TGTGCCAGCAGCCCCGGGAAAAACACTGAAGCTTTCTTT.

The rearrangement uses TRBV7-3 and TRBJ2-1; D gene uncertain. CDR1 SGHTA and CDR2 FQGTGA come from the germline V gene. The CDR3 is 12 amino acids. V gave up 1 base and J gave up 7 bases, with 5 bases separating them. The CDR3 DNA is TGTGCCAGCAGCTTAAATGGGAATGAGCAGTTCTTC. Amino acids: CASSLNGNEQFF.

The chain has TRBV6-6 and TRBJ2-7; TRBD2 matches at 8 bases. Trimming removed 0 bases from V and 3 bases from J; junction bases left unmatched: 4. The CDR3 is 15 residues long. From germline, CDR1 is MNHNY and CDR2 SVGAGI (reference sequence). The CDR3 sequence is CASSYSTSGNYEQYF. The CDR3 nucleotides read TGTGCCAGCAGTTACTCTACTAGCGGAAACTACGAGCAGTACTTC.

Notes on this clone: One junction end does not reproduce the germline sequence, and a read error may be involved. This chain connects TRBV2 to TRBJ2-7, with unresolved D. This CDR3 is 12 amino acids long. The germline V gene has CDR1 SNHLY and CDR2 FYNNEI. CDR3 in DNA: TGTGCCAGCAGTGAAGGGGCCTCTCGGGCGCACTTC. Protein: CASSEGASRAHF. Supplemented by reference TRBV2 and TRBJ2-7, the full variable domain reads EPEVTQTPSHQVTQMGQEVILRCVPISNHLYFYWYRQILGQKVEFLVSFYNNEISEKSEIFDDQFSVERPDGSNFTLKIRSTKLEDSAMYFCASSEGASRAHFGPGTRLTVT.

As regards this clone: Compared with germline, one end of the junction differs, possibly owing to a read error. The V gene is TRBV7-7, the J gene TRBJ2-2; TRBD1 matches at 9 bases. The CDR3 has 14 residues. Germline V gives CDR1 SSHAT, CDR2 FNYEAQ (reference sequence). CDR3 in DNA: TGTGCTAGCAGTCGACAGGGGGTCACCGGGGAGCTGTTTTTT. Translation gives CASSRQGVTGELFF. Using reference TRBV7-7 and TRBJ2-2 for the parts outside the CDR3, the full variable domain is GAGVSQSPRYKVTKRGQDVTLRCDPISSHATLYWYQQALGQGPEFLTYFNYEAQPDKSGLPSDRFSAERPEGSISTLTIQRTEQRDSAMYRCASSRQGVTGELFFGEGSRLTVL.

This chain uses TRBV10-2 with TRBJ2-5; the match to TRBD2 covers 10 bases. Germline assignment: CDR1 WSHSY and CDR2 SAAADI. This CDR3 comprises 14 residues. Trimming cost V 5 bases and J 5 bases; bases outside gene matches: 5. The CDR3 here is CASSSSGSPETQYF. CDR3 DNA sequence: TGCGCCAGCAGTTCTAGCGGGAGTCCCGAGACCCAGTACTTC.

This clone showed up just a few times. V and J are TRBV11-2 and TRBJ2-1; a possible D gene is TRBD2 (6 bases). Germline CDR1 SGHAT, CDR2 FQNNGV. Trimming took 6 bases from V and 2 from J, leaving 23 bases between them. The CDR3 loop spans 18 amino acids. The DNA of the CDR3 is TGTGCCAGCAGGTCCGCCCAGAGGTTCGGGGGTGCCTACAATGAGCAGTTCTTC. It encodes CASRSAQRFGGAYNEQFF.

The chain recombines TRBV20-1 with TRBJ2-7, with D unresolved. V was cut by 3 bases and J by 0 bases, with 12 bases left in between. Germline assignment: CDR1 DFQATT and CDR2 SNEGSKA (reference sequence). The CDR3 sequence is 14 residues long. This chain's CDR3 is CSASLLSSSYEQYF. CDR3 DNA: TGCAGTGCTAGTCTACTATCGAGCTCCTACGAGCAGTACTTC.

The CDR3 here is CASSQRTGDPSYNEQFF. The CDR3 DNA reads as TGTGCCAGCAGCCAGAGGACAGGGGACCCTTCCTACAATGAGCAGTTCTTC. V is TRBV4-2 and J is TRBJ2-1; 9 bases line up with TRBD1. The length of the CDR3 is 17 residues. The trim removed 3 bases at V and 1 base at J, leaving 7 bases unmatched. Germline loops: CDR1 LGHNA, CDR2 YNFKEQ.

With respect to this clone: This same CDR3 is encoded by further DNA sequences in the sample. The V and J genes are TRBV14 and TRBJ1-4, with 7 bases lining up with TRBD1. The CDR3 has 14 residues. The V and J ends lost 4 bases and 7 bases, in that order; junction bases with no gene match: 6. CDR1 and CDR2 from the germline V gene are SGHDN and FVKESK. The CDR3 loop reads CASSPRQGGEKLFF. The CDR3 DNA is TGTGCCAGCAGCCCCCGACAGGGCGGTGAAAAACTGTTTTTT.

The rearrangement links TRBV19 to TRBJ1-5; D remains unclear. The V and J ends lost 6 bases and 7 bases respectively, with 13 bases between them. Per germline, CDR1 LNHDA and CDR2 SQIVND (reference sequence). The CDR3 spans 13 residues. Here the CDR3 DNA reads TGTGCCAGTAGACCCATAACCCCCCAGCCCCAGCATTTT. Its translation is CASRPITPQPQHF.

The J gene is TRBJ2-4, the V gene TRBV18; D is possibly TRBD1 (6 bases). Germline loops: CDR1 KGHSH, CDR2 LQKENI. The CDR3 is made up of 14 amino acids. The V end lost 4 bases, the J end lost 5 bases, and 12 bases lay between the germline ends. CDR3 bases: TGTGCCAGCTCACTCGGGACAAACCAAAACATTCAGTACTTC. Translating gives CASSLGTNQNIQYF.

A remark on this clone: Its ends do not fully match the called genes, so a read error is possible. This sequence joins TRBV7-7 and TRBJ1-1, with TRBD1 identical over 9 bases. Per germline, CDR1 SSHAT and CDR2 FNYEAQ (reference sequence). The CDR3 loop spans 13 amino acids. CDR3 sequence reads: CASSPDRGAEAFF. CDR3 sequence (DNA): TGTGCTAGCAGCCCTGACAGGGGGGCTGAAGCTTTCTTT.

This chain uses TRBV28 with TRBJ1-1; D is unclear. The V end lost 2 bases, the J end lost 11 bases, and 15 bases lay between the germline ends. Germline assignment: CDR1 MDHEN and CDR2 SYDVKM. This CDR3 comprises 13 residues. The CDR3 loop is CASSLSGSNGAFF. The DNA for the CDR3 is TGTGCCAGCAGTTTAAGTGGGTCGAACGGGGCTTTCTTT. The full variable domain, in which reference TRBV28 and TRBJ1-1 provide the parts outside the CDR3, is DVKVTQSSRYLVKRTGEKVFLECVQDMDHENMFWYRQDPGLGLRLIYFSYDVKMKEKGDIPEGYSVSREKKERFSLILESASTNQTSMYLCASSLSGSNGAFFGQGTRLTVV.